This record looks at one T cell receptor beta chain sequence and its context. The specificity of this receptor is unknown. Its ends do not fully match the called genes, so a read error is possible. This record comes from a study of shared clonotypes between healthy human individuals (dated by TCRdb to 2020 to 2022). Regarding the research as a whole: The cohort included three men and a couple of women between 18 and 49 years of age. For each donor, CD4 naive and CD4 memory were each run on three plates, CD8 naive on two plates, and CD8 memory on one plate. Blood TCR repertoires of a handful of healthy adults were deeply sequenced to estimate repertoire size and the extent of clonotype sharing between individuals. To increase sequencing depth and limit assay-specific biases, different laboratories used diverse techniques to prepare libraries and sequence TCR repertoires. Between about 0.85 and 10 billion PBMCs per donor were obtained by leukapheresis.

The CDR3, cysteine through phenylalanine, is 18 amino acids long. The CDR3 DNA has 54 bases and is translated from base 1. The germline V gene sets CDR1 to SGHTA and CDR2 to FQGNSA. Using the deep immunoSEQ assay, multiplex PCR amplified TCR CDR3 regions from genomic DNA. For each cell subset, the extracted genomic DNA was distributed evenly across all wells of several immunoSEQ 96-well plates, and each plate served as one replicate. For sorted subsets, each replicate PCR was loaded with approximately 190 ng genomic DNA, equivalent to 25,000 to 35,000 T cell genomes. The purified libraries were quantified using a Qubit 3.0 fluorometer, sized with a Bioanalyzer 2100, and then quantified again using the KAPA Library Quantification kit. Each immunoSEQ 96-well plate was sequenced on its own single-read 150-cycle Illumina NextSeq 550 flow cell. As for the authors' bioinformatics: The immunoSEQ output contained only junctional sequences without quality scores, so filtering could not match that applied to full-length reads. To assign V/J genes and CDR3, sequences were annotated against IMGT germline references using PyIR, a Python wrapper for IgBLAST v1.9. Reads with weak V/J assignments (E-value above 1e-6), missing CDR3, stop codons, out-of-frame junctions, or ambiguous translated residues were removed. V3J clonotypes were defined as sequences sharing an identical inferred V gene, J gene, and CDR3 amino acid sequence. Percentage overlap between repertoires was calculated by dividing the number of shared unique clonotypes by the size of the smaller repertoire. RTK rarefaction, the Chao1 estimator, and Recon v2.1 estimates of unobserved clonotypes were used to assess repertoire richness. For all TCRbeta clonotypes obtained by the gDNA method from several donors, generation probabilities were computed with OLGA. Imported from immuneACCESS, the table was reduced by TCRdb to in-frame sequences with V and J called. These copies leave out some clones; in studies compared against another copy, an unresolved V gene accounts for under half, and the cause of the remainder is not known. For V, J and clone size, that table is used; D and trimming come from the DNA. Here the sample has about 2.3 million clones; around 92% occur a single time. Of the sample, approximately 0.4% falls within the top ten clones.

The donors were healthy, HIV-negative adults with no recently reported acute infections or vaccinations. Every donor was a Caucasian adult residing in Nashville, Tennessee, USA. CD4+ T cells were enriched by magnetic negative selection, after which naive cells were positively selected on CD45RA and the negative fraction was taken as the memory subset. Blood was collected by leukapheresis, and PBMCs were isolated by Ficoll-Histopaque density gradient centrifugation and then cryopreserved in liquid nitrogen vapor phase. Purity and quantity of every magnetically sorted T cell population were checked by analytical flow cytometry. Genomic DNA was isolated from each sorted fraction and quantified by UV absorbance on a Nanodrop 2000c. Study-level results and caveats: Higher generation probabilities were observed for clonotypes shared by all four sorted-subset donors than for non-shared clonotypes. Rarefaction of sorted-subset datasets indicated incomplete sequencing despite the large sequencing depth. Sampling was restricted to blood, and TCR repertoires in tissue are likely to differ from TCR repertoires in blood. Pairwise subsampling indicated that sequencing depth was expected to affect the degree of clonotype sharing among donors. Naive subsets generally had larger estimated clonotype richness than memory subsets did. Because the study included only a small number of donors, the genetic and exposure-history diversity represented was limited. About 5% of naive CD4, 3.5% of naive CD8, roughly 2.5% of memory CD4, and approximately 0.4% of memory CD8 clonotypes were shared across a few donors.

The specimen was naive CD4+ T cells from PBMCs. The sample's cell subset or site label is to be understood as: CD45RA+ positively selected. This TCR derives from a young man in good health. Some clones in this sample may be carry-over from other donors' samples. The rearrangement joined TRBV7-2 to TRBJ2-3, with a tentative D gene TRBD2 over 8 matching bases. The CDR3 sequence is CASSLARGRAGGTDTQYF. The DNA sequence follows: TGTGCCAGCAGCTTAGCGAGGGGGCGCGCGGGGGGCACTGATACGCAGTATTTT.